This T cell receptor beta chain came from a study of blood T cell repertoires in COVID-19. Overall study context: In each case, the material was cDNA or gDNA derived from T cells, B-cell-depleted T cells, or PBMCs.

Germline V gene data show CDR1 as MNHEY and CDR2 as SMNVEV (reference sequence). This CDR3 is built from 17 residues. Trimming cost V 5 bases and J 10 bases, with 28 bases left between them. Profiled with immunoSEQ multiplex PCR; TCRdb holds only in-frame clones, not every one. The table shows some 300,000 clones, with 90% occurring only once. The V and J genes are TRBV27 and TRBJ2-3, with D perhaps TRBD1 (6 bases). This TCR came from a woman between 18 and 30 years old with acute COVID-19. Input material: PBMCs or T cells enriched from blood (not recorded which). Here the CDR3 DNA reads TGTGCCAGCAGTGGGGGCTCGACAGCCCCCCGGCCGGGTCCGCAGTATTTT. Its translation is CASSGGSTAPRPGPQYF.